These 23 T cell receptor beta chains originate from one sample sequenced in a study of shared clonotypes between healthy human individuals. Clones were read by immunoSEQ multiplex PCR, and TCRdb kept only the in-frame ones, dropping some. The repertoire holds roughly 650,000 clones, about 96% seen once, with approximately 0.12% in the top ten. Positively selected for CCR7, the CD45RO-negative cells used as naive CD8 cells excluded terminally differentiated effector memory CD45RA+ cells. The sample consisted of naive CD8+ T cells sorted from blood. Every receptor here comes from a woman aged 25 to 39 in good health.

Points on this clone: One junction end does not reproduce the germline sequence, and a read error may be involved. The CDR3 region is CASSQGPSGRSLAAF. CDR3 nucleotide sequence: TGCGCCAGCAGCCAAGGTCCCAGCGGGAGGAGCCTTGCCGCATTC. This chain joins TRBV4-1 and TRBJ2-7, with 9 bases matching TRBD2. The CDR3 contains 15 residues. Germline CDR1 reads MGHRA; CDR2 reads YSYEKL.

This chain links TRBV6-1 with TRBJ2-7; D is possibly TRBD1 (5 bases). CDR1 and CDR2 from the germline V gene are MNHNS and SASEGT. The CDR3 sequence is 14 residues long. V was clipped by 6 bases and J by 2 bases, with 14 bases between them. The CDR3 DNA sequence: TGTGCCAGCAGGAATATCAGGGAAACCTACGAGCAGTACTTC. Encoded protein: CASRNIRETYEQYF.

The gene calls are TRBV14 and TRBJ2-7; D gene uncertain. The CDR3 totals 14 residues. Trimming removed 4 bases from V and 5 bases from J, with 15 bases in between. Germline CDR1 reads SGHDN; CDR2 reads FVKESK. CDR3 protein: CASSPRRLGDEQYF. Here the CDR3 DNA reads TGTGCCAGCAGCCCTCGACGCCTTGGGGACGAGCAGTACTTC.

The chain has TRBV6-6 and TRBJ2-2; TRBD1 is a possible D gene (6 bases). The CDR3 contains 16 residues. Germline loops: CDR1 MNHNY, CDR2 SVGAGI (reference sequence). Trimming pared 2 bases from V and 7 bases from J, leaving 17 bases between. Here the CDR3 reads CASSYSVSGVGGELFF. CDR3 sequence (DNA): TGTGCCAGCAGTTACAGTGTGTCAGGGGTGGGCGGGGAGCTGTTTTTT.

This clone came up once. The V and J genes are TRBV7-2 and TRBJ2-5; 12 bases fit TRBD2. This CDR3 contains 17 residues. The germline CDR1 and CDR2 sequences are SGHTA and FQGNSA. Trimming removed 5 bases from V and 5 bases from J; junction bases left unmatched: 12. The CDR3 spells CASSTKGLAGVRETQYF. The CDR3 nucleotides are TGTGCCAGCAGCACCAAGGGACTAGCGGGTGTTAGGGAGACCCAGTACTTC.

J is TRBJ1-3 and V is TRBV28; D is undetermined. The V gene's germline CDR1 is MDHEN and CDR2 SYDVKM. CDR3 size: 15 residues. Trimming took 1 base from V and 0 from J, leaving 7 bases between them. The CDR3 sequence is CASSLLRDSGNTIYF. The CDR3 DNA follows: TGTGCCAGCAGTTTATTACGAGACTCTGGAAACACCATATATTTT.

The chain employs TRBV7-8 and TRBJ1-1; no clear D. The CDR3 is made up of 15 amino acids. V shed 4 bases and J shed 0 bases, with 12 bases lying between them. The germline V gene encodes CDR1 SGHVS and CDR2 FQNEAQ. The CDR3 loop is CASSSAILMNTEAFF. DNA of the CDR3: TGTGCCAGCAGCTCAGCGATCTTAATGAACACTGAAGCTTTCTTT.

The V call is TRBV4-1, the J call TRBJ2-1; TRBD1 matches 11 bases. CDR1 and CDR2 from the germline V gene are MGHRA and YSYEKL. V lost 3 bases to trimming and J lost 5 bases; unmatched junction nucleotides: 12. The CDR3 is 18 residues long. DNA of the CDR3: TGCGCCAGCAGCCAGACTAGGGGACAGGGGGTTATACACAATGAGCAGTTCTTC. As protein: CASSQTRGQGVIHNEQFF.

The chain uses TRBV6-1 and TRBJ1-2; D perhaps matches TRBD1 (6 bases). Germline CDR1 and CDR2: MNHNS and SASEGT. The CDR3 runs to 13 residues. With 5 bases removed from V and 6 bases from J, the gap between germline ends came to 13 bases. CDR3 sequence (DNA): TGTGCCAGCAGTTATGGGGGCCAGGATGGCTACACCTTC. This encodes CASSYGGQDGYTF.

This clone has only one observation. The gene calls are TRBV5-4 and TRBJ2-1; D perhaps matches TRBD2 (6 bases). V shed 0 bases and J shed 11 bases, with 18 bases lying between them. The germline V gene has CDR1 SGHNT and CDR2 YYREEE (reference sequence). The CDR3 length is 15 residues. The CDR3 is CASSLGSPGGSKQFF. The CDR3 DNA follows: TGTGCCAGCAGCTTGGGTTCCCCCGGGGGATCTAAGCAGTTCTTC.

The chain links TRBV11-2 to TRBJ2-7; 10 bases map to TRBD2. The CDR3 sequence is 14 residues long. Germline-derived CDR1 and CDR2 are SGHAT and FQNNGV. The V gene end was trimmed by 4 bases and the J gene end by 7 bases; junction bases not matched to a gene: 7. The chain's CDR3 is CASSYLAGVGEQYF. CDR3 DNA: TGTGCCAGCAGCTACCTAGCGGGAGTGGGAGAGCAGTACTTC.

The J gene is TRBJ2-2, the V gene TRBV18, with 14 bases fitting TRBD2. The CDR3 spans 18 residues. Germline V gene lookup returns CDR1 KGHSH and CDR2 LQKENI. V lost 2 bases and J lost 6; bases outside the gene matches: 8. CDR3 DNA sequence: TGTGCCAGCTCACCATATCCGGGACTAGCGGGAGACGCCGGGGAGCTGTTTTTT. Its protein product is CASSPYPGLAGDAGELFF.

This sequence joins TRBV7-9 and TRBJ2-1; 11 bases match TRBD2. V was pared by 5 bases and J by 3 bases, with 15 bases of the junction left unmatched. The CDR3 spans 19 residues. Germline CDR1 and CDR2: SEHNR and FQNEAQ (reference sequence). The DNA for the CDR3 is TGTGCCAGCAGCCACCCGACTAGCGGGATCCTTAAAGTCTACAATGAGCAGTTCTTC. It specifies CASSHPTSGILKVYNEQFF.

The V call is TRBV5-6, the J call TRBJ2-1; 9 bases match TRBD1. Looked up from germline, CDR1 is SGHDT and CDR2 is YYEEEE. The CDR3 contains 16 residues. The V segment lost 5 bases and the J segment 2 bases; nucleotides outside the gene matches: 8. The CDR3 is CASSGPGQGPYNEQFF. Written as DNA, the CDR3 is TGTGCCAGCAGTGGACCGGGACAGGGTCCCTACAATGAGCAGTTCTTC.

The chain employs TRBV27 and TRBJ1-4; D unresolved. There are 13 residues in the CDR3. Germline V gives CDR1 MNHEY, CDR2 SMNVEV (reference sequence). Trimming stripped 1 base from V and 3 bases from J, with 3 bases between. The CDR3 coding sequence is TGTGCCAGCAGTTTATGGCCTAATGAAAAACTGTTTTTT. Translated, it gives CASSLWPNEKLFF.

The chain recombines TRBV29-1 with TRBJ2-7; 7 bases are shared with TRBD2. The germline CDR1 and CDR2 sequences are SQVTM and ANQGSEA. CDR3 size: 13 residues. The V segment lost 6 bases and the J segment 1 base; nucleotides outside the gene matches: 6. CDR3 coding DNA: TGCAGCGTCCTTGGGGGGGAATCCTACGAGCAGTACTTC. Translating it yields CSVLGGESYEQYF.

The chain combines TRBV6-6 with TRBJ2-1; 7 bases agree with TRBD1. Germline lookup yields CDR1 MNHNY and CDR2 SVGAGI (reference sequence). The length of the CDR3 is 14 residues. Trimming removed 5 bases from V and 8 bases from J; junction bases left unmatched: 9. The CDR3 reads CASSDRTGWDEQFF. DNA for the CDR3: TGTGCCAGCAGTGATAGGACAGGATGGGATGAGCAGTTCTTC.

The chain links TRBV2 to TRBJ2-2, with D maybe TRBD1 (6 bases). This CDR3 comprises 14 residues. Trimming removed 3 bases from V and 7 bases from J, with 12 bases in between. In germline, CDR1 is SNHLY, CDR2 FYNNEI. In DNA, the CDR3 is TGTGCCAGCAGTGAGGGCAGGGGAGACGGGGAGCTGTTTTTT. Its translation: CASSEGRGDGELFF.

This clone was seen just once. J is TRBJ2-7 and V is TRBV16; a possible D gene is TRBD2 (5 bases). Germline V gene sequence: CDR1 KGHSY, CDR2 FQNENV. The V and J ends lost 7 bases and 5 bases respectively, with 12 bases between them. This CDR3 is built from 12 residues. The CDR3 region is CASIGEGHEQYF. In DNA, the CDR3 is TGTGCCAGCATTGGAGAGGGTCACGAGCAGTACTTC.

The rearrangement uses TRBV6-5 and TRBJ2-7, with D perhaps being TRBD1 or TRBD2 (5 bases each). Germline CDR1 is MNHEY and CDR2 is SVGAGI. There are 14 residues in the CDR3. The V gene lost 5 bases and the J gene lost 3 bases, with 14 bases spanning the gap. The CDR3 region has the DNA TGTGCCAGCAGTCCGTCTGTGGGGGTCTACGAGCAGTACTTC. Translating it yields CASSPSVGVYEQYF.

To note about this clone: The same CDR3 is also encoded by other DNA sequences in this sample. CDR3 in amino acids: CASTQLPGQISNEQFF. The CDR3 coding sequence is TGTGCCAGCACCCAACTTCCGGGACAGATATCCAATGAGCAGTTCTTC. This chain uses TRBV7-2 with TRBJ2-1; 7 nucleotides line up with TRBD1. CDR1 is SGHTA, CDR2 FQGNSA, per germline. V shed 7 bases, J shed 6 bases, and the junction held 15 bases outside the gene matches. The CDR3 runs 16 residues. Full variable domain (remainder filled in from reference TRBV7-2 and TRBJ2-1): GAGVSQSPSNKVTEKGKDVELRCDPISGHTALYWYRQSLGQGLEFLIYFQGNSAPDKSGLPSDRFSAERTGGSVSTLTIQRTQQEDSAVYLCASTQLPGQISNEQFFGPGTRLTVL.

The V and J genes are TRBV7-9 and TRBJ2-7; a possible D gene is TRBD2 (6 bases). CDR1 is SEHNR and CDR2 is FQNEAQ in the germline V gene (reference sequence). The CDR3 sequence is 13 residues long. Trimming shortened V by 5 bases and J by 4 bases, and 12 bases separated the two germline ends. Here the CDR3 reads CASSLSGYYEQYF. CDR3 bases: TGTGCCAGCAGCCTAAGCGGGTATTACGAGCAGTACTTC.

This sequence joins TRBV10-1 and TRBJ2-7; D may match TRBD1 or TRBD2 (5 bases each). V was cut by 2 bases and J by 6 bases, with 14 bases left in between. In germline, CDR1 is WNHNN, CDR2 SYGVQD (reference sequence). The CDR3 length is 14 residues. The CDR3 DNA reads TGCGCCAGCAGTGAGGTGGTAGGGGACGCCGAGCAGTACTTC. Protein sequence: CASSEVVGDAEQYF.